The clone carrying this TCR beta chain was recorded a few times. Antigen specificity is unknown. Quantitative 5'-RACE with molecular barcodes produced the TCR beta libraries. TCRdb processed the 5' RACE reads anew with MiXCR; each CDR3 protein has one entry. The sample records more than 150,000 distinct CDR3 sequences, 9.5% to 15% being singletons. The sample is drawn from a study of CD8 T cells in ankylosing spondylitis. The study's findings and limits: Characteristic of ankylosing spondylitis blood, it appeared, was a TCR beta motif comprising several highly homologous variants.

CDR1 and CDR2 from the germline V gene are LGHNA and YNFKEQ. Trimming left V 6 bases short and J 6 bases short, with 23 bases between. CDR3 size: 16 residues. The TCR originated in a male donor with ankylosing spondylitis or in good health (not recorded which). Sequenced input: blood, either unsorted or a sorted T cell fraction (not recorded which). The chain couples TRBV4-2 to TRBJ1-1; no clear D. The CDR3 region is CASRWSASNYLPEAFF. CDR3 DNA: TGTGCCAGCAGATGGAGCGCCTCAAATTATTTGCCTGAAGCTTTCTTT.